Following are 7 T cell receptor beta chains from one sample sequenced in a study of cytomegalovirus exposure and HLA in healthy donors. Some clones are missing from TCRdb's copy, which holds only in-frame ones; the method was immunoSEQ multiplex PCR. This sample yields under 200,000 clones, of which roughly 90% are seen a single time; approximately 10% belongs to the top ten. The sample consisted of PBMCs. The receptors were gathered from a woman between 18 and 29 years old in good health and CMV-seropositive.

V and J are TRBV7-3 and TRBJ1-1; possibly TRBD1 for D (6 bases). CDR1 is SGHTA, CDR2 FQGTGA, per germline. V was trimmed by 4 bases and J by 4 bases, leaving 13 bases between them. There are 14 residues in the CDR3. CDR3 bases: TGTGCCAGCAGCTCAACACAGGGATCCACTGAAGCTTTCTTT. It specifies CASSSTQGSTEAFF.

V is TRBV10-3 and J is TRBJ2-1; 9 bases align to TRBD2. The CDR3 sequence is 17 residues long. Germline V gene lookup returns CDR1 ENHRY and CDR2 SYGVKD. With 5 bases clipped from V and 5 bases from J, the junction kept 13 bases outside the gene matches. The CDR3 DNA follows: TGTGCCATCAGTCAGACCTATGGTGGCGGGAGGGACAATGAGCAGTTCTTC. This codes for CAISQTYGGGRDNEQFF.

The V and J genes are TRBV7-9 and TRBJ2-7; 8 bases are shared with TRBD1. After removal of 5 bases from V and 2 bases from J, the junction contained 11 bases not matched to a gene. CDR3 length: 16 amino acids. Germline lookup yields CDR1 SEHNR and CDR2 FQNEAQ (reference sequence). The CDR3 sequence is CASSPDQGAEAYEQYF. For the CDR3, the DNA is TGTGCCAGCAGCCCTGACCAGGGGGCGGAGGCCTACGAGCAGTACTTC.

The chain combines TRBV7-9 with TRBJ2-7; TRBD2 agrees at 11 bases. Germline V CDR1 and CDR2: SEHNR, FQNEAQ (reference sequence). The CDR3 has 19 amino acids. The ends lost 5 bases at V and 3 bases at J; junction bases unmatched: 18. CDR3 DNA sequence: TGTGCCAGCAGCCCCAGGGGCATACTAGCGGGAGACCGACACTACGAGCAGTACTTC. It encodes CASSPRGILAGDRHYEQYF.

The CDR3, as DNA: TGCAGCGTTGAAGCCTCCTACAGGGATGGCTACACCTTC. As protein: CSVEASYRDGYTF. This sequence joins TRBV29-1 and TRBJ1-2; weak D call: TRBD1 (6 bases). From germline, CDR1 is SQVTM and CDR2 ANQGSEA. The ends were cut back, 1 base at V and 6 bases at J, with 12 bases in the middle. The length of the CDR3 is 13 residues.

The CDR3 bases are TGTGCCAGCACCGGACAGGGTTTTTTCAATGAGCAGTTCTTC. Its translation: CASTGQGFFNEQFF. This chain uses TRBV7-8 with TRBJ2-1; 8 bases fit TRBD1. V was pared by 7 bases and J by 6 bases, with 8 bases of the junction left unmatched. This CDR3 has 14 amino acids. The germline CDR1 and CDR2 sequences are SGHVS and FQNEAQ.

The chain joins TRBV30 to TRBJ2-5; D perhaps matches TRBD1 (5 bases). The CDR3 contains 14 residues. V was clipped by 3 bases and J by 4 bases, with 15 bases between them. Per the germline V gene, CDR1 is GTSNPN and CDR2 is SVGIG (reference sequence). This CDR3 reads CAWSADSHGETQYF. CDR3 coding DNA: TGTGCCTGGAGCGCAGACAGCCACGGAGAGACCCAGTACTTC. The variable domain in full, with the rest retrieved from reference TRBV30 and TRBJ2-5, is SQTIHQWPATLVQPVGSPLSLECTVEGTSNPNLYWYRQAAGRGLQLLFYSVGIGQISSEVPQNLSASRPQDRQFILSSKKLLLSDSGFYLCAWSADSHGETQYFGPGTRLLVL.